This T cell receptor (beta chain) derives from a study of T cell repertoires in cytomegalovirus infection. About the research overall: The public TCR beta signatures pointed to both CMV infection and matching HLA type. Study-level findings and limits: Summed public TCR beta family frequency identified CMV carriers bearing the relevant HLA. HLA-C-restricted CMV clonotypes gave the most frequent clonotype in two of eight donors.

TCRdb reprocessed the reads via MiXCR and lists one record per CDR3 protein. This sample has around 130,000 distinct CDR3 sequences, with roughly 8.2% found just once. V was cut by 3 bases and J by 4 bases, with 16 bases left in between. Germline CDR1 is SGDLS and CDR2 is YYNGEE. The CDR3 has 15 residues. This clonotype was seen just once. What it binds is not known. This chain connects TRBV9 to TRBJ1-1, with a possible D match to TRBD1 (5 bases). This clonotype was sampled from a human donor in good health (CMV status not recorded). Some clones in this sample may be carry-over from other donors' samples. The sequenced material came from PBMCs. Written as DNA, the CDR3 is TGTGCCAGCAGCGCCGACAGTATATCAAGCACTGAAGCTTTCTTT. Translating gives CASSADSISSTEAFF.